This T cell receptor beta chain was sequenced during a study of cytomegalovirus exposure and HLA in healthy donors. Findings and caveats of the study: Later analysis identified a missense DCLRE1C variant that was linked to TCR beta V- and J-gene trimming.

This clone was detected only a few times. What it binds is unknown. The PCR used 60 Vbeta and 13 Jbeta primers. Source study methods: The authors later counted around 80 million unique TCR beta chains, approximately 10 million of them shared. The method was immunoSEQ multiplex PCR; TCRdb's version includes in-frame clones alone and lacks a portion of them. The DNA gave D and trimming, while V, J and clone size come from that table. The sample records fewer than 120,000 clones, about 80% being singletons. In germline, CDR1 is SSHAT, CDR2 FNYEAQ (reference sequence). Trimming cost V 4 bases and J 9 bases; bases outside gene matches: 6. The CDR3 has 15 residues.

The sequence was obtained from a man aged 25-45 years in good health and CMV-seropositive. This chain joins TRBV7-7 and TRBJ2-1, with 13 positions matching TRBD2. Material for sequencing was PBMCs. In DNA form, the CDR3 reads TGTGCCAGCAGCTCACTAGCGGGGGGGCAGGGTGAGCAGTTCTTC. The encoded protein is CASSSLAGGQGEQFF.